One sample yielded the 27 T cell receptor beta chains listed below, sequenced in a study of PD-1 blockade in classical Hodgkin lymphoma. Every patient was affected by relapse after autologous stem cell transplantation, while exposure to brentuximab vedotin was not uniform. Clones were read by immunoSEQ multiplex PCR, and TCRdb kept only the in-frame ones, dropping some. The sample includes just over 25,000 clones, around two thirds of them seen just once. The input for sequencing was peripheral blood mononuclear cells (PBMCs), taken before the second cycle of nivolumab. All receptors come from a human donor with classical Hodgkin lymphoma.

The chain joins TRBV5-1 to TRBJ2-1; 11 bases map to TRBD2. Germline-derived CDR1 and CDR2 are SGHRS and YFSETQ. Trimming took 0 bases from V and 0 from J; bases not matched to a gene: 11. CDR3 length: 20 residues. CDR3 loop: CASSLETSGIIPSSYNEQFF. The DNA of the CDR3 is TGCGCCAGCAGCTTGGAGACTAGCGGGATAATCCCGAGCTCCTACAATGAGCAGTTCTTC.

The J gene is TRBJ1-2, the V gene TRBV11-2, with D uncertain. The germline CDR1 and CDR2 sequences are SGHAT and FQNNGV. V lost 1 base, J lost 1 base, and 4 bases lay in between. The CDR3 totals 13 residues. The CDR3 sequence: CASSLAGNYGYTF. The CDR3 DNA reads as TGTGCCAGCAGCTTAGCTGGTAACTATGGCTACACCTTC. Combining the CDR3 with reference TRBV11-2 and TRBJ1-2 gives the whole variable domain EAGVAQSPRYKIIEKRQSVAFWCNPISGHATLYWYQQILGQGPKLLIQFQNNGVVDDSQLPKDRFSAERLKGVDSTLKIQPAKLEDSAVYLCASSLAGNYGYTFGSGTRLTVV.

The rearrangement joins TRBV9 to TRBJ1-4, with D possibly TRBD1 on 6 matching bases. CDR1 is SGDLS, CDR2 YYNGEE, per germline. The ends were cut back, 0 bases at V and 8 bases at J, with 11 bases in the middle. The CDR3 is 14 amino acids. CDR3 amino acids: CASSVGTGREKLFF. DNA of the CDR3: TGTGCCAGCAGCGTAGGAACAGGGCGCGAAAAACTGTTTTTT.

The chain has TRBV4-3 and TRBJ2-3; D is unresolved. Trimming pared 4 bases from V and 0 bases from J, leaving 8 bases between. Germline V lookup: CDR1 LGHNA, CDR2 YSLEER. This CDR3 is 14 amino acids long. This CDR3 reads CASSLDTSTDTQYF. The CDR3 DNA follows: TGCGCCAGCAGCCTCGATACTAGCACAGATACGCAGTATTTT.

This rearrangement joins TRBV7-3 to TRBJ2-5; 8 bases fit TRBD2. Germline CDR1 and CDR2: SGHTA and FQGTGA. The CDR3 spans 16 residues. With V trimmed by 5 bases and J by 5 bases, 13 bases remained unmatched. The CDR3 sequence: CASSRAGGKVGETQYF. The CDR3 region has the DNA TGTGCCAGCAGCCGCGCGGGGGGCAAGGTAGGGGAGACCCAGTACTTC.

This clone came up a few times. J is TRBJ2-3 and V is TRBV14; 11 positions match TRBD1. V lost 3 bases, J lost 8 bases, and 16 bases stayed unmatched. From germline, CDR1 is SGHDN and CDR2 FVKESK. The CDR3 totals 18 residues. For the CDR3, the DNA is TGTGCCAGCAGCCAGTATGGACAGGGGGCGTATATAGTTGGTACGCAGTATTTT. Translation: CASSQYGQGAYIVGTQYF.

This chain connects TRBV11-2 to TRBJ2-7, with D possibly matching TRBD1 (6 bases). CDR3 length: 14 residues. Germline V gene data show CDR1 as SGHAT and CDR2 as FQNNGV. Trimming removed 2 bases from V and 2 bases from J, with 10 bases in between. CDR3 sequence: CASSLWTETYEQYF. DNA of the CDR3: TGTGCCAGCAGCTTATGGACAGAAACCTACGAGCAGTACTTC.

The V call is TRBV7-8, the J call TRBJ1-5; no clear D gene. CDR3 length: 15 residues. V was cut by 1 base and J by 2 bases, with 9 bases left in between. Germline values: CDR1 SGHVS, CDR2 FQNEAQ. The DNA of the CDR3 is TGTGCCAGCAGCTTAGATGGAGGGCGCAATCAGCCCCAGCATTTT. Translation gives CASSLDGGRNQPQHF.

This chain uses TRBV19 with TRBJ1-5; TRBD1 matches 9 bases. Looked up from germline, CDR1 is LNHDA and CDR2 is SQIVND (reference sequence). V was pared by 0 bases and J by 3 bases, with 6 bases of the junction left unmatched. The CDR3 runs 17 residues. In DNA, the CDR3 is TGTGCCAGTAGTATAGAGGGGACAGGGACTCTCAATCAGCCCCAGCATTTT. It encodes CASSIEGTGTLNQPQHF. Full variable domain (missing parts from reference TRBV19 and TRBJ1-5): DGGITQSPKYLFRKEGQNVTLSCEQNLNHDAMYWYRQDPGQGLRLIYYSQIVNDFQKGDIAEGYSVSREKKESFPLTVTSAQKNPTAFYLCASSIEGTGTLNQPQHFGDGTRLSIL.

The V and J genes are TRBV6-5 and TRBJ1-3; tentatively, D is TRBD1 (5 bases). Trimming took off 6 bases at V and 4 bases at J, with 10 bases between the two ends. This CDR3 is built from 13 residues. Germline CDR1 is MNHEY and CDR2 is SVGAGI. CDR3 nucleotides: TGTGCCAGCAGAGACGGGGCGGGAAACACCATATATTTT. This encodes CASRDGAGNTIYF.

This chain uses TRBV7-2 with TRBJ1-1, with D possibly matching TRBD1 (5 bases). The V gene lost 6 bases and the J gene lost 2 bases, with 16 bases spanning the gap. CDR3 size: 15 residues. The germline V gene has CDR1 SGHTA and CDR2 FQGNSA. The CDR3 is CASRIAGNLNTEAFF. CDR3 nucleotides: TGTGCCAGCAGAATTGCAGGGAATCTTAACACTGAAGCTTTCTTT.

In this sample, this clone turned up a few times. The gene calls are TRBV6-4 and TRBJ2-2; D not certain. The V gene's germline CDR1 is MRHNA and CDR2 SNTAGT. This CDR3 spans 12 amino acids. Trimming left V 3 bases short and J 4 bases short, with 3 bases between. CDR3 sequence: CASSDATGELFF. In DNA, the CDR3 is TGTGCCAGCAGTGATGCCACCGGGGAGCTGTTTTTT.

This clone was observed once. CDR3 DNA: TGCAGCGTTGAACCCGGGACTAGCGGAAGCACAGATACGCAGTATTTT. This encodes CSVEPGTSGSTDTQYF. The V and J genes are TRBV29-1 and TRBJ2-3; 11 bases line up with TRBD2. V shed 2 bases, J shed 0 bases, and the junction held 4 bases outside the gene matches. Germline V gene sequence: CDR1 SQVTM, CDR2 ANQGSEA. CDR3 size: 16 residues.

This rearrangement joins TRBV6-5 to TRBJ2-4; D perhaps matches TRBD2 (5 bases). The CDR3 totals 13 residues. Germline assignment: CDR1 MNHEY and CDR2 SVGAGI. V was trimmed by 9 bases and J by 2 bases, leaving 11 bases between them. CDR3 region: CASEGSSKNIQYF. CDR3 DNA sequence: TGTGCCAGTGAGGGCAGTTCCAAAAACATTCAGTACTTC.

The chain is built from TRBV18 and TRBJ1-5; unclear D gene. Germline lookup yields CDR1 KGHSH and CDR2 LQKENI. The CDR3 has 14 amino acids. Deletions cut 3 bases from V and 1 base from J, with 7 bases between. CDR3 protein: CASSPVDSNQPQHF. CDR3 coding DNA: TGTGCCAGCTCACCCGTGGACAGCAATCAGCCCCAGCATTTT.

The chain employs TRBV19 and TRBJ1-5; D not certain. The CDR3 is 14 amino acids. Trimming removed 3 bases at V and 4 bases at J, with 10 bases between. CDR1 is LNHDA, CDR2 SQIVND, per germline (reference sequence). The CDR3 reads CASSMSGENQPQHF. The CDR3 DNA reads TGTGCCAGTAGTATGTCTGGGGAGAATCAGCCCCAGCATTTT.

This rearrangement joins TRBV4-3 to TRBJ1-1, with D hard to call. The CDR3 is 13 residues long. V was cut by 0 bases and J by 1 base, with 3 bases left in between. Germline V gives CDR1 LGHNA, CDR2 YSLEER. The CDR3 DNA is TGCGCCAGCAGCCAAGAGAGGAACACTGAAGCTTTCTTT. It yields the protein CASSQERNTEAFF.

This chain uses TRBV7-7 with TRBJ2-7; D may be TRBD1 (5 bases). The CDR3 sequence is 12 residues long. Trimming cost V 4 bases and J 7 bases, with 11 bases left between them. Germline assignment: CDR1 SSHAT and CDR2 FNYEAQ (reference sequence). CDR3 DNA sequence: TGTGCCAGCAGCTCAGGGTTAAGAGAGCAGTACTTC. Protein sequence: CASSSGLREQYF.

The chain employs TRBV7-2 and TRBJ1-2; D is perhaps TRBD1 (5 bases). CDR3 length: 14 residues. Trimming took 1 base from V and 3 from J, leaving 9 bases between them. Germline CDR1 is SGHTA and CDR2 is FQGNSA. The CDR3 DNA reads TGTGCCAGCAGCTTAGTGGTAGGGGACTATGGCTACACCTTC. Encoded protein: CASSLVVGDYGYTF.

V and J are TRBV6-5 and TRBJ2-3; 7 nucleotides align to TRBD2. The CDR3 spans 16 residues. Per the germline V gene, CDR1 is MNHEY and CDR2 is SVGAGI. The V and J ends lost 2 bases and 0 bases, in that order; junction bases with no gene match: 5. CDR3 DNA: TGTGCCAGCAGTTACGTCGGGAGGCCTAGCACAGATACGCAGTATTTT. This translates into CASSYVGRPSTDTQYF.

The CDR3 DNA follows: TGTGCCAGTAGTACCGACCTACTGGGGGAGACCCAGTACTTC. Its protein product is CASSTDLLGETQYF. This sequence joins TRBV19 and TRBJ2-5; D gene ambiguous. The CDR3 has 14 amino acids. V was pared by 4 bases and J by 5 bases, with 14 bases between. Per germline, CDR1 LNHDA and CDR2 SQIVND (reference sequence). Looking up the rest from reference TRBV19 and TRBJ2-5 gives the full variable domain: DGGITQSPKYLFRKEGQNVTLSCEQNLNHDAMYWYRQDPGQGLRLIYYSQIVNDFQKGDIAEGYSVSREKKESFPLTVTSAQKNPTAFYLCASSTDLLGETQYFGPGTRLLVL.

The chain combines TRBV7-2 with TRBJ2-3; D may correspond to TRBD1 or TRBD2 (5 bases each). Per the germline V gene, CDR1 is SGHTA and CDR2 is FQGNSA. The V end was cut by 1 base, the J end by 5 bases, with 13 bases between. This CDR3 contains 15 residues. The CDR3 is CASSLVGSGRDTQYF. Written as DNA, the CDR3 is TGTGCCAGCAGCTTAGTGGGGTCAGGGAGAGATACGCAGTATTTT.

In its sample, this clone is medium-sized. The chain has TRBV6-5 and TRBJ1-1; maybe TRBD1 (6 bases). Germline lookup yields CDR1 MNHEY and CDR2 SVGAGI. Trimming shortened V by 7 bases and J by 3 bases, and 15 bases separated the two germline ends. The CDR3 covers 14 residues. The CDR3 here is CASTPGRGYTEAFF. The CDR3 DNA is TGTGCCAGCACCCCGGGGAGGGGGTACACTGAAGCTTTCTTT.

The chain recombines TRBV30 with TRBJ1-5; 8 bases match TRBD1. This CDR3 comprises 15 residues. With V trimmed by 3 bases and J by 2 bases, 6 bases remained unmatched. In germline, CDR1 is GTSNPN, CDR2 SVGIG (reference sequence). CDR3 residues: CAWRKGTGGNQPQHF. Written as DNA, the CDR3 is TGTGCCTGGAGGAAGGGGACAGGAGGCAATCAGCCCCAGCATTTT.

The V call is TRBV28, the J call TRBJ2-7, with D perhaps given as TRBD1 or TRBD2 (5 bases each). V gave up 5 bases and J gave up 2 bases, with 13 bases separating them. CDR3 length: 14 residues. CDR1 MDHEN and CDR2 SYDVKM come from the germline V gene. The CDR3 is CASSHSPGPYEQYF. The CDR3 DNA reads TGTGCCAGCAGTCACTCCCCGGGGCCCTACGAGCAGTACTTC.

The V and J genes are TRBV28 and TRBJ2-5; TRBD1 matches at 8 bases. The CDR3 sequence is 13 residues long. J was trimmed by 5 bases and V by 5 bases; bases with no gene match: 4. In germline, CDR1 is MDHEN, CDR2 SYDVKM. In DNA form, the CDR3 reads TGTGCCAGCAGTATTAACAGGGGGGAGACCCAGTACTTC. Amino acid sequence: CASSINRGETQYF.

The sample holds a few counts of this clone. This chain joins TRBV28 and TRBJ2-1, with 9 bases identical to TRBD2. CDR1 MDHEN and CDR2 SYDVKM come from the germline V gene. J gave up 2 bases and V 4 bases, and 6 bases lay outside the gene matches. This CDR3 is 16 amino acids long. The CDR3 here is CASSSSGTSPYNEQFF. CDR3 sequence (DNA): TGTGCCAGCAGTTCCTCCGGGACTAGCCCCTACAATGAGCAGTTCTTC.